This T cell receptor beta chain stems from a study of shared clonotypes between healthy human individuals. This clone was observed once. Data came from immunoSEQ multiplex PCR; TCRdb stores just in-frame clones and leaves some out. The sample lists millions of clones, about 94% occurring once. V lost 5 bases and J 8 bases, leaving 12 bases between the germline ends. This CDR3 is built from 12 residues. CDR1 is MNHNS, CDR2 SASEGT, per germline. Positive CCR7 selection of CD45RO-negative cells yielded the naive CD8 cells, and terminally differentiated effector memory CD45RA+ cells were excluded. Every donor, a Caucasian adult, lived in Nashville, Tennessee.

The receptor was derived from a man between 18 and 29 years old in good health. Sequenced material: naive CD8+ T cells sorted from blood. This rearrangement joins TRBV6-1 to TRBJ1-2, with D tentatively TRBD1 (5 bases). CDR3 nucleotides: TGTGCCAGCAGTAAGGGACTCGAAGGCTACACCTTC. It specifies CASSKGLEGYTF.